This passage covers 21 T cell receptor beta chains from one sample sequenced in a study of OX40 agonist ivuxolimab in advanced cancers. Libraries were made using the immunoSEQ multiplex PCR assay. In its TCRdb copy, this immuneACCESS table keeps in-frame sequences only and misses some clones. Where compared with another copy, unresolved V genes explain less than half of these, and the others have no known cause. This sample holds about 38,000 clones; roughly four fifths were observed only once. Of the sample, over 20% falls within the top ten clones. Sequenced material: CD4+ or CD8+ T cells sorted from blood, taken in a trial of the OX40 agonist ivuxolimab. These receptor sequences come from an adult with an advanced solid tumor such as melanoma, head and neck, liver or kidney cancer.

The chain links TRBV6-5 to TRBJ1-6; D may be TRBD1 (5 bases). V lost 6 bases and J 11 bases, leaving 20 bases between the germline ends. Germline V lookup: CDR1 MNHEY, CDR2 SVGAGI. This CDR3 has 15 amino acids. CDR3 region: CASSYRGPKVAPLHF. The DNA of the CDR3 is TGTGCCAGCAGCTACCGGGGACCCAAGGTTGCACCCCTCCACTTT.

The rearrangement uses TRBV7-2 and TRBJ2-5, with D unclear. The CDR3 is made up of 12 amino acids. The V and J ends lost 3 bases and 1 base respectively, with 3 bases between them. Per germline, CDR1 SGHTA and CDR2 FQGNSA. The CDR3 loop is CASSFRQETQYF. Written as DNA, the CDR3 is TGTGCCAGCAGCTTTCGCCAAGAGACCCAGTACTTC.

CDR3 sequence reads: CASSWTSDNEQFF. The CDR3 bases are TGTGCCAGCAGTTGGACTAGCGACAATGAGCAGTTCTTC. The rearrangement joins TRBV6-5 to TRBJ2-1; 9 bases are a match to TRBD2. Losses at the gene ends were 4 bases for V and 5 bases for J; bases not matched to a gene: 0. CDR1 is MNHEY and CDR2 is SVGAGI in the germline V gene. The length of the CDR3 is 13 residues.

This clone was counted only a few times. The rearrangement uses TRBV2 and TRBJ2-1, with 10 bases aligning to TRBD2. The CDR3 is 15 residues long. The germline CDR1 and CDR2 sequences are SNHLY and FYNNEI. V gave up 5 bases and J gave up 6 bases; unmatched junction bases: 7. CDR3 coding DNA: TGTGCCAGCAGTCTTCTAGCGGGAGTGAGCAATGAGCAGTTCTTC. Translated, it gives CASSLLAGVSNEQFF.

The chain recombines TRBV5-1 with TRBJ1-1; 7 positions match TRBD1. Germline loops: CDR1 SGHRS, CDR2 YFSETQ. Unmatched junction bases numbered 7, after V lost 4 bases and J lost 4 bases. The CDR3 runs to 14 residues. The DNA of the CDR3 is TGCGCCAGCAGCAGACAGGGAGATAGCACTGAAGCTTTCTTT. This encodes CASSRQGDSTEAFF.

J is TRBJ2-5 and V is TRBV7-6, with 14 nucleotides matching TRBD2. Germline assignment: CDR1 SGHVS and CDR2 FNYEAQ. The junction had 3 bases not matched to a gene; V was cut back by 1 base and J by 2 bases. This CDR3 region has 17 residues. The CDR3 nucleotides read TGTGCCAGCAGCTTAGGACTAGCGGGAGGGGGTCAAGAGACCCAGTACTTC. Amino acids: CASSLGLAGGGQETQYF.

This clone has a single count. The chain couples TRBV7-9 to TRBJ2-3, with TRBD1 matching 9 bases. Germline CDR1 SEHNR, CDR2 FQNEAQ (reference sequence). The V gene end was trimmed by 3 bases and the J gene end by 3 bases; junction bases not matched to a gene: 7. This CDR3 contains 16 residues. The CDR3, as DNA: TGTGCCAGCAGCTTTAGGGACAGGGATTGGACAGATACGCAGTATTTT. Its translation: CASSFRDRDWTDTQYF.

V gene TRBV14 combines with J gene TRBJ1-1; D ambiguous. Trimming shortened V by 2 bases and J by 0 bases, and 4 bases separated the two germline ends. Germline lookup yields CDR1 SGHDN and CDR2 FVKESK. The length of the CDR3 is 13 residues. As DNA, the CDR3 is TGTGCCAGCAGCCAATTAATGAACACTGAAGCTTTCTTT. Protein sequence: CASSQLMNTEAFF.

J is TRBJ2-2 and V is TRBV28; 12 bases agree with TRBD1. The junction had 11 bases not matched to a gene; V was cut back by 8 bases and J by 7 bases. Germline V gene data show CDR1 as MDHEN and CDR2 as SYDVKM. The CDR3 spans 16 residues. CDR3 sequence reads: CASYSGTGGVDGELFF. DNA of the CDR3: TGTGCCAGCTATTCCGGGACAGGGGGCGTTGACGGGGAGCTGTTTTTT.

This clone has just a few counts. The chain couples TRBV7-9 to TRBJ2-2; 7 bases are a match to TRBD1. CDR3 length: 13 residues. Germline CDR1 SEHNR, CDR2 FQNEAQ (reference sequence). Trimming took 8 bases from V and 6 from J; bases not matched to a gene: 6. The CDR3 DNA sequence: TGTGCCAGCCCGGGACAGTTATCCGGGGAGCTGTTTTTT. It codes for CASPGQLSGELFF.

This clone was detected only a few times. This chain links TRBV10-3 with TRBJ1-5; no firm D call. Germline CDR1 and CDR2: ENHRY and SYGVKD. Trimming took 6 bases from V and 6 from J, leaving 12 bases between them. The CDR3 length is 13 residues. In DNA, the CDR3 is TGTGCCATCAGGATACCGGTGAGTCAGCCCCAGCATTTT. Protein product: CAIRIPVSQPQHF.

V is TRBV25-1 and J is TRBJ1-2, with 7 bases matching TRBD1. The germline gives CDR1 MGHDK, CDR2 SYGVNS. V trimming: 6 bases; J trimming: 8 bases; junction bases outside the gene matches: 6. The CDR3 is 12 residues long. Written as DNA, the CDR3 is TGTGCCAGCAGCCCCAGGGGGGTGGGCTACACCTTC. Protein: CASSPRGVGYTF.

This sequence joins TRBV7-2 and TRBJ2-7; 11 nucleotides match TRBD2. Per germline, CDR1 SGHTA and CDR2 FQGNSA. J gave up 6 bases and V 4 bases, and 5 bases lay outside the gene matches. This CDR3 contains 14 residues. The CDR3: CASSSSGGSFEQYF. CDR3 nucleotides: TGTGCCAGCAGCTCTAGCGGGGGGAGTTTCGAGCAGTACTTC.

This clone was counted between two and nine times. The V gene is TRBV11-2, the J gene TRBJ2-7; no clear D. Germline loops: CDR1 SGHAT, CDR2 FQNNGV. Trimming left V 2 bases short and J 4 bases short, with 12 bases between. This CDR3 has 14 residues. CDR3 in amino acids: CASSLNFLGYEQYF. The CDR3 bases are TGTGCCAGCAGCTTAAATTTCCTGGGTTACGAGCAGTACTTC.

This rearrangement joins TRBV7-3 to TRBJ2-5, with 7 bases fitting TRBD2. V trimming: 2 bases; J trimming: 5 bases; junction bases outside the gene matches: 8. Germline V gene lookup returns CDR1 SGHTA and CDR2 FQGTGA. This CDR3 comprises 15 residues. Written as DNA, the CDR3 is TGTGCCAGCAGCTTAGATGGGGGAGGGTGGGAGACCCAGTACTTC. It codes for CASSLDGGGWETQYF.

The chain uses TRBV27 and TRBJ1-1; no definite D call. The CDR3 has 14 amino acids. Per germline, CDR1 MNHEY and CDR2 SMNVEV (reference sequence). V was pared by 1 base and J by 2 bases, with 8 bases between. CDR3 amino acids: CASSLWAENTEAFF. The CDR3 DNA follows: TGTGCCAGCAGTTTATGGGCCGAAAACACTGAAGCTTTCTTT.

The chain is built from TRBV28 and TRBJ2-6, with D possibly matching TRBD1 (6 bases). CDR1 MDHEN and CDR2 SYDVKM come from the germline V gene. V was shortened by 2 bases and J by 5 bases, with 16 bases between the two germline ends. This CDR3 comprises 17 residues. The CDR3 DNA follows: TGTGCCAGCAGTTTAGGCAGGGGCACCCTCCGGGCCAACGTCCTGACTTTC. Translation gives CASSLGRGTLRANVLTF.

The rearrangement joins TRBV9 to TRBJ2-3; 7 bases line up with TRBD1. V was clipped by 7 bases and J by 1 base; unmatched bases: 9. The CDR3 is made up of 15 amino acids. Germline values: CDR1 SGDLS, CDR2 YYNGEE. For the CDR3, the DNA is TGTGCCAGCGGGATGACAGGGTCGGGCACAGATACGCAGTATTTT. Amino acids: CASGMTGSGTDTQYF.

This rearrangement joins TRBV28 to TRBJ1-5, with unresolved D. The V end was cut by 7 bases, the J end by 6 bases, with 13 bases between. Germline CDR1 is MDHEN and CDR2 is SYDVKM. The CDR3 is made up of 13 amino acids. The CDR3 sequence: CASKERKAQPQHF. CDR3 coding DNA: TGTGCCAGCAAAGAGAGGAAGGCTCAGCCCCAGCATTTT.

This clone was counted once. The chain recombines TRBV28 with TRBJ2-5, with TRBD1 matching 8 bases. V lost 4 bases to trimming and J lost 3 bases; unmatched junction nucleotides: 10. The CDR3 length is 16 residues. Germline V gene sequence: CDR1 MDHEN, CDR2 SYDVKM. The CDR3 sequence: CASSSSGGLKEETQYF. The CDR3 coding sequence is TGTGCCAGCAGTTCCTCAGGGGGCTTAAAGGAAGAGACCCAGTACTTC. The full variable domain, in which reference TRBV28 and TRBJ2-5 provide the parts outside the CDR3, is DVKVTQSSRYLVKRTGEKVFLECVQDMDHENMFWYRQDPGLGLRLIYFSYDVKMKEKGDIPEGYSVSREKKERFSLILESASTNQTSMYLCASSSSGGLKEETQYFGPGTRLLVL.

The V gene is TRBV28, the J gene TRBJ1-2; 12 bases fit TRBD1. CDR3 size: 17 residues. Trimming at V came to 4 bases and at J to 1 base, leaving 7 bases not matched to a gene. CDR1 is MDHEN, CDR2 SYDVKM, per germline. This CDR3 reads CASSSPGQGAGNYGYTF. CDR3 bases: TGTGCCAGCAGTTCACCGGGACAGGGGGCCGGTAACTATGGCTACACCTTC.